The entry below describes one T cell receptor (beta chain). The target antigen is unknown. TCRdb redid the calling of the RT-PCR reads with MiXCR, one entry per CDR3 protein. The profile covers about 800,000 distinct CDR3 sequences, with 21% appearing a single time and roughly a tenth taken by the ten largest. This specimen belongs to a study of response to subunit inactivated influenza vaccine. The V gene's germline CDR1 is DFQATT and CDR2 SNEGSKA (reference sequence). Trimming at V came to 2 bases and at J to 9 bases, leaving 4 bases not matched to a gene. The CDR3 has 13 amino acids. General study findings and limits: Authors proposed each seasonal influenza vaccination draws in few new T cells.

The J gene is TRBJ2-1, the V gene TRBV20-1, with 10 nucleotides matching TRBD1. The clonotype comes from a man aged 50 to 60 who received an inactivated influenza vaccine. The specimen comprised PBMCs from blood, sampled about 5 days after vaccination. CDR3 protein: CSARNWTGGEQFF. In DNA form, the CDR3 reads TGCAGTGCTAGAAACTGGACAGGGGGTGAGCAGTTCTTC.